The present T cell receptor beta chain was sequenced within a study of CD8+ T cells in alopecia areata. Overall study results and limits: Lesional scalp, notably in alopecia totalis/universalis, had clonality above that of normal scalp. It was less clear whether patients shared TCRs than it was in mice, possibly because of HLA. Scalp data also include sequences from resident alphabeta T cells of normal skin.

This CDR3 comprises 13 residues. The germline V gene has CDR1 SNHLY and CDR2 FYNNEI. Lesional scalp punch biopsies and peripheral blood came from alopecia areata patients. In the case of this clone: Its target is unknown. At one boundary the junction diverges from the germline segment, which might be a read error.

cDNA prepared by RNA extraction and subsequent reverse transcription served as the template for sequencing. TCRdb keeps only in-frame clones here, not all; method: immunoSEQ multiplex PCR. The sample shows fewer than 200,000 clones, 50% to 75% of them seen only once. This receptor was obtained from a human donor with alopecia areata. This material consisted of CD4+ T cells sorted from blood, taken at week 0. V gene TRBV2 combines with J gene TRBJ1-1, with 7 bases that match TRBD1. The CDR3 DNA sequence: TGTGCCAGCAGTGAAGAAGGGGGGACAGAGATCTTTTTT. Its protein is CASSEEGGTEIFF.